These 24 T cell receptor beta chains were sequenced from one sample in a study of chemoradiotherapy in HPV16-positive cancers. TCRdb's copy holds only in-frame clones and misses some; the assay was immunoSEQ multiplex PCR. The sample has about 10,000 clones, around 72% seen once. This sample was obtained from a patient who underwent chemoradiotherapy. The receptor set was obtained from a human donor with HPV-associated anogenital cancer.

The chain uses TRBV5-5 and TRBJ1-1; 7 positions agree with TRBD1. The CDR3 spans 14 residues. Trimming cost V 4 bases and J 0 bases; bases outside gene matches: 3. Germline V lookup: CDR1 SGHKS, CDR2 YYEKEE (reference sequence). CDR3 amino acids: CASSGTGVNTEAFF. The CDR3 DNA reads TGTGCCAGCAGCGGAACAGGGGTGAACACTGAAGCTTTCTTT.

The chain joins TRBV6-1 to TRBJ2-5; D uncertain. CDR1 MNHNS and CDR2 SASEGT come from the germline V gene. The CDR3 has 12 amino acids. V was cut by 2 bases and J by 5 bases, with 6 bases left in between. The CDR3 DNA is TGTGCCAGCAGTGAACAGAGGGAGACCCAGTACTTC. It translates to CASSEQRETQYF.

V gene TRBV5-4 combines with J gene TRBJ1-2; TRBD1 is a possible D gene (6 bases). The germline V and J ends were trimmed by 3 bases and 8 bases, with 8 bases remaining between them. CDR1 is SGHNT, CDR2 YYREEE, per germline (reference sequence). The CDR3 runs to 11 residues. The CDR3 sequence: CASSYGGGYTF. CDR3 coding DNA: TGTGCCAGCAGCTACGGGGGCGGCTACACCTTC.

The rearrangement uses TRBV6-1 and TRBJ2-3; D gene uncertain. The CDR3 sequence is 15 residues long. CDR1 is MNHNS, CDR2 SASEGT, per germline. Trimming shortened V by 2 bases and J by 0 bases, and 9 bases separated the two germline ends. The CDR3 spells CASSELGSSTDTQYF. The CDR3 region has the DNA TGTGCCAGCAGTGAACTGGGGTCCAGCACAGATACGCAGTATTTT.

V usage is TRBV2 and J usage is TRBJ2-7; perhaps TRBD1 as D (5 bases). Germline CDR1 and CDR2: SNHLY and FYNNEI. CDR3 length: 12 amino acids. V lost 8 bases and J 2 bases, leaving 10 bases between the germline ends. The CDR3 here is CASGRVTYEQYF. CDR3 nucleotide sequence: TGTGCCAGCGGCAGGGTAACCTACGAGCAGTACTTC.

The genes are TRBV7-9 and TRBJ1-4, with D unresolved. Germline V gene data show CDR1 as SEHNR and CDR2 as FQNEAQ (reference sequence). The CDR3 has 12 amino acids. V gave up 1 base and J gave up 7 bases, with 4 bases separating them. Here the CDR3 reads CASSLGTEKLFF. The CDR3, as DNA: TGTGCCAGCAGCTTAGGTACTGAAAAACTGTTTTTT.

This sequence joins TRBV4-1 and TRBJ2-7, with D unclear. The V end lost 4 bases, the J end lost 2 bases, and 15 bases lay between the germline ends. The germline V gene encodes CDR1 MGHRA and CDR2 YSYEKL. The CDR3 has 15 amino acids. This chain's CDR3 is CASSLGGSLTYEQYF. As DNA, the CDR3 is TGCGCCAGCAGCCTCGGCGGAAGTCTAACCTACGAGCAGTACTTC.

There are a few counts of this clone. The chain joins TRBV5-4 to TRBJ2-1; TRBD2 matches 7 bases. Per germline, CDR1 SGHNT and CDR2 YYREEE (reference sequence). The trim removed 10 bases at V and 2 bases at J, leaving 6 bases unmatched. The CDR3 extends over 13 amino acids. The CDR3 reads CAGGVDPYNEQFF. In nucleotides, the CDR3 is TGTGCCGGGGGGGTTGACCCCTACAATGAGCAGTTCTTC.

The J gene is TRBJ2-7, the V gene TRBV18; D is perhaps TRBD2 (5 bases). The CDR3 has 13 amino acids. V lost 6 bases and J lost 0, with 9 bases in between. CDR1 and CDR2 from the germline V gene are KGHSH and LQKENI. CDR3 bases: TGTGCCAGCTCGCCGGGGAACTCCTACGAGCAGTACTTC. Its translation is CASSPGNSYEQYF.

The rearrangement joins TRBV5-1 to TRBJ2-1, with TRBD2 identical over 10 bases. Losses at the gene ends were 4 bases for V and 4 bases for J; bases not matched to a gene: 8. This CDR3 is 16 amino acids long. Germline V CDR1 and CDR2: SGHRS, YFSETQ. The CDR3 is CASSRRSGGGYNEQFF. The CDR3 bases are TGCGCCAGCAGCCGGAGGAGCGGGGGGGGTTACAATGAGCAGTTCTTC.

In DNA form, the CDR3 reads TGTGCCAGCAGCTTTGGCCTAGAGGCTGGTACGCAGTATTTT. As protein: CASSFGLEAGTQYF. This sequence joins TRBV7-2 and TRBJ2-3; D is unresolved. Germline values: CDR1 SGHTA, CDR2 FQGNSA. V lost 3 bases, J lost 8 bases, and 15 bases lay in between. This CDR3 contains 14 residues.

The V and J genes are TRBV25-1 and TRBJ2-7, with no clear D. The CDR3 totals 13 residues. Germline V gives CDR1 MGHDK, CDR2 SYGVNS. Trimming took 2 bases from V and 2 from J, leaving 7 bases between them. The CDR3 DNA is TGTGCCAGCAGTGAAGGGCAGACCTACGAGCAGTACTTC. It is translated as CASSEGQTYEQYF.

This clone was counted a few times. The V gene is TRBV9, the J gene TRBJ1-2; no clear D. Trimming stripped 0 bases from V and 3 bases from J, with 12 bases between. The germline V gene encodes CDR1 SGDLS and CDR2 YYNGEE. The CDR3 length is 15 residues. The CDR3, as DNA: TGTGCCAGCAGCGTAGTAAGTGGGAGGGACTATGGCTACACCTTC. Amino acid sequence: CASSVVSGRDYGYTF.

The chain employs TRBV11-1 and TRBJ2-7; TRBD2 might be the D (6 bases). The CDR3 extends over 18 amino acids. V was pared by 5 bases and J by 5 bases, with 28 bases between. CDR1 is SGHAT, CDR2 FQDESV, per germline (reference sequence). The CDR3 protein is CASSQEGIWQGPFHEQYF. The CDR3 nucleotides read TGTGCCAGCAGCCAGGAGGGAATTTGGCAGGGTCCCTTCCACGAGCAGTACTTC.

V and J are TRBV6-1 and TRBJ2-5; the match to TRBD2 covers 12 bases. This CDR3 has 15 amino acids. J was trimmed by 2 bases and V by 2 bases; bases with no gene match: 0. CDR1 is MNHNS and CDR2 is SASEGT in the germline V gene. CDR3 coding DNA: TGTGCCAGCAGTGAACTAGCGGGGGGGCAAGAGACCCAGTACTTC. As protein: CASSELAGGQETQYF.

This clone was detected only a few times. The chain is built from TRBV29-1 and TRBJ2-3, with D possibly matching TRBD1 (7 bases). The CDR3 loop spans 14 amino acids. Between the trimmed V and J ends, which lost 2 bases and 7 bases, there was a span of 16 bases. Germline V gives CDR1 SQVTM, CDR2 ANQGSEA. This CDR3 is CSVESRGVGNTQYF. CDR3 sequence (DNA): TGCAGCGTTGAAAGCAGGGGGGTGGGGAATACGCAGTATTTT.

This clone was counted once. The chain links TRBV7-9 to TRBJ2-5; 9 nucleotides align to TRBD1. V gave up 5 bases and J gave up 10 bases; unmatched junction bases: 11. Germline loops: CDR1 SEHNR, CDR2 FQNEAQ (reference sequence). This CDR3 is built from 14 residues. CDR3 coding DNA: TGTGCCAGCAGCCCAAAGATGGGACAGGGCAACCAGTACTTC. This sequence encodes CASSPKMGQGNQYF.

Here the CDR3 DNA reads TGTGCCAGCAGTGAGTCAGAGTCATGGCAGCCCCAGCATTTT. This encodes CASSESESWQPQHF. This rearrangement joins TRBV2 to TRBJ1-5; no firm D call. Between the trimmed V and J ends, which lost 3 bases and 7 bases, there was a span of 13 bases. This CDR3 has 14 amino acids. Germline values: CDR1 SNHLY, CDR2 FYNNEI.

The chain recombines TRBV7-9 with TRBJ1-2; TRBD1 aligns across 8 bases. The CDR3 loop spans 15 amino acids. With 2 bases clipped from V and 8 bases from J, the junction kept 10 bases outside the gene matches. CDR1 is SEHNR, CDR2 FQNEAQ, per germline (reference sequence). The CDR3 DNA sequence: TGTGCCAGCAGCTTAAGTTTTGGCAGGGGGCAAGGCTACACCTTC. Translation: CASSLSFGRGQGYTF. The full variable domain, rest sourced from reference TRBV7-9 and TRBJ1-2, is DTGVSQNPRHKITKRGQNVTFRCDPISEHNRLYWYRQTLGQGPEFLTYFQNEAQLEKSRLLSDRFSAERPKGSFSTLEIQRTEQGDSAMYLCASSLSFGRGQGYTFGSGTRLTVV.

The chain recombines TRBV6-1 with TRBJ2-5; TRBD1 or TRBD2 may be the D gene (5 bases each). V lost 1 base and J 7 bases, leaving 16 bases between the germline ends. CDR3 length: 15 amino acids. Germline V gene lookup returns CDR1 MNHNS and CDR2 SASEGT. CDR3 sequence: CASSEGPGTVGTQYF. CDR3 DNA: TGTGCCAGCAGTGAAGGGCCAGGGACCGTCGGGACCCAGTACTTC.

This chain connects TRBV5-8 to TRBJ2-3, with 14 positions matching TRBD2. Germline V gene sequence: CDR1 SGHTS, CDR2 YDEGEE. With V trimmed by 6 bases and J by 2 bases, 14 bases remained unmatched. This CDR3 region has 19 residues. The CDR3 region has the DNA TGTGCCAGCAACTCTTCCGGACTAGCGGGGGGATTCCTCACAGATACGCAGTATTTT. This gives the protein CASNSSGLAGGFLTDTQYF.

The rearrangement uses TRBV5-6 and TRBJ2-1; 8 bases agree with TRBD2. The V segment lost 0 bases and the J segment 6 bases; nucleotides outside the gene matches: 2. The CDR3 totals 14 residues. The germline V gene encodes CDR1 SGHDT and CDR2 YYEEEE. In DNA, the CDR3 is TGTGCCAGCAGCTTGGGGCTAGCGGGCAATGAGCAGTTCTTC. Translating gives CASSLGLAGNEQFF.

This clone has just a few counts. This chain links TRBV5-6 with TRBJ1-3, with D uncertain. This CDR3 comprises 12 residues. CDR1 is SGHDT, CDR2 YYEEEE, per germline. The V end lost 1 base, the J end lost 3 bases, and 2 bases lay between the germline ends. The CDR3 coding sequence is TGTGCCAGCAGCTTGCGTGGAAACACCATATATTTT. This encodes CASSLRGNTIYF.

This chain links TRBV19 with TRBJ2-5, with 8 bases matching TRBD2. With V trimmed by 4 bases and J by 1 base, 2 bases remained unmatched. The germline V gene has CDR1 LNHDA and CDR2 SQIVND (reference sequence). The CDR3 covers 14 residues. CDR3 nucleotide sequence: TGTGCCAGTAGTAGCGGGGGGTTCCAAGAGACCCAGTACTTC. Translation: CASSSGGFQETQYF.